This TCR beta chain was sequenced during a study of blood T cell repertoires in COVID-19. Clones were read by immunoSEQ multiplex PCR, and TCRdb kept only the in-frame ones, dropping some. The sample includes hundreds of thousands of clones, 85% to 90% seen only once; the top ten take over 0.85%. This CDR3 spans 16 amino acids. V lost 2 bases to trimming and J lost 5 bases; unmatched junction nucleotides: 5. Germline loops: CDR1 SGHRS, CDR2 YFSETQ. The sequenced sample consisted of PBMCs or T cells enriched from blood (not recorded which). The receptor was derived from a man aged 45-65 years who had been exposed to COVID-19. The chain joins TRBV5-1 to TRBJ2-5, with TRBD2 matching 14 bases. CDR3 residues: CASSFSTSGGAETQYF. The CDR3 DNA reads as TGCGCCAGCAGCTTTTCGACTAGCGGGGGGGCGGAGACCCAGTACTTC.